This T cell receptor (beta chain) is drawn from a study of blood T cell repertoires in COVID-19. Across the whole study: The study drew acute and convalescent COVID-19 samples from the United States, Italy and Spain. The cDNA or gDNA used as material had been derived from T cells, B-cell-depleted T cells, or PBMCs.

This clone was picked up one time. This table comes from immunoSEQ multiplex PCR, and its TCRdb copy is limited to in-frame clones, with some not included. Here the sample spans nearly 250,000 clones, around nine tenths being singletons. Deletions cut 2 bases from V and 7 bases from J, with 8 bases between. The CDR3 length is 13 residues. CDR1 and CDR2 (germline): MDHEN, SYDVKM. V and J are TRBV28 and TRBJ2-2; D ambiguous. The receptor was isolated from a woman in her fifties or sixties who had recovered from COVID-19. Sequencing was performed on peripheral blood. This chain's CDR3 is CASSLDAGGELFF. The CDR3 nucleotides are TGTGCCAGCAGTTTAGACGCAGGCGGGGAGCTGTTTTTT.